What follows are 30 T cell receptor beta chains derived from one specimen sequenced in a study of shared clonotypes between healthy human individuals. Clones were read by immunoSEQ multiplex PCR, and TCRdb kept only the in-frame ones, dropping some. In the table there are 2 million to 2.5 million clones, approximately 93% of which are singletons. Sequencing was carried out using naive CD4+ T cells from PBMCs. Subset noted: CD45RA+ positively selected. The receptors were gathered from a man between 18 and 29 years old in good health. Some clones in this sample may be carry-over from other donors' samples.

This clone came up a few times. The chain couples TRBV19 to TRBJ1-5; TRBD1 matches 8 bases. CDR3 length equals 16 residues. Germline V gene lookup returns CDR1 LNHDA and CDR2 SQIVND (reference sequence). The V and J ends lost 5 bases and 0 bases, in that order; junction bases with no gene match: 6. The CDR3 here is CASSGDRLNSNQPQHF. The CDR3 DNA is TGTGCCAGTAGTGGGGACAGGCTCAATAGCAATCAGCCCCAGCATTTT.

The V and J genes are TRBV13 and TRBJ2-6, with D unclear. The CDR3 spans 14 residues. In germline, CDR1 is PRHDT, CDR2 FYEKMQ (reference sequence). Trimming cost V 4 bases and J 2 bases, with 6 bases left between them. The CDR3 region has the DNA TGTGCCAGCAGCTCCTACACTGGGGCCAACGTCCTGACTTTC. It translates to CASSSYTGANVLTF.

This chain uses TRBV6-1 with TRBJ2-1; 7 bases match TRBD2. The CDR3 is 15 amino acids. The J segment lost 5 bases and the V segment lost 6 bases, leaving 10 bases of the junction unmatched. CDR1 MNHNS and CDR2 SASEGT come from the germline V gene. CDR3 nucleotides: TGTGCCAGCAGGGACGGGAGGATAATAAACAATGAGCAGTTCTTC. Amino acids: CASRDGRIINNEQFF.

The genes are TRBV18 and TRBJ2-2, with D maybe TRBD1 (5 bases). The CDR3 totals 13 residues. V was trimmed by 2 bases and J by 6 bases, leaving 7 bases between them. CDR1 and CDR2 from the germline V gene are KGHSH and LQKENI. The CDR3 loop reads CASSPGAAGELFF. CDR3 nucleotides: TGTGCCAGCTCACCAGGGGCCGCCGGGGAGCTGTTTTTT.

The V call is TRBV6-5, the J call TRBJ1-2; 7 bases line up with TRBD1. Germline V gene sequence: CDR1 MNHEY, CDR2 SVGAGI. The CDR3 covers 13 residues. V trimming: 5 bases; J trimming: 8 bases; junction bases outside the gene matches: 8. CDR3 sequence (DNA): TGTGCCAGCAGTCGAGGGGGCGCGAGGGGCTACACCTTC. Protein sequence: CASSRGGARGYTF.

CDR3: CASSPDRGYPPQFF. The CDR3, as DNA: TGTGCCAGCTCACCGGACAGGGGGTACCCGCCCCAGTTCTTC. V gene TRBV18 combines with J gene TRBJ2-1, with TRBD1 matching 10 bases. The germline V gene encodes CDR1 KGHSH and CDR2 LQKENI. V lost 3 bases to trimming and J lost 13 bases; unmatched junction nucleotides: 9. CDR3 length: 14 amino acids.

The chain has TRBV6-6 and TRBJ1-1; the match to TRBD1 covers 8 bases. CDR1 and CDR2 (germline): MNHNY, SVGAGI (reference sequence). This CDR3 contains 16 residues. The V gene end was trimmed by 6 bases and the J gene end by 1 base; junction bases not matched to a gene: 10. The DNA for the CDR3 is TGTGCCAGCAGCCGACCCTGGACAGGGCAGAACACTGAAGCTTTCTTT. Translating gives CASSRPWTGQNTEAFF.

In this sample, this clone turned up a few times. At one end the junction does not follow the germline gene, possibly because of a read error. The chain is built from TRBV30 and TRBJ2-7, with a weak D call TRBD2 (5 bases). The germline V gene has CDR1 GTSNPN and CDR2 SVGIG (reference sequence). This CDR3 is 11 amino acids long. CDR3 loop: CAWSRGPTGVF. In nucleotides, the CDR3 is TGTGCCTGGAGTCGAGGGCCCACTGGGGTCTTC. Variable domain in full (rest from reference TRBV30 and TRBJ2-7): SQTIHQWPATLVQPVGSPLSLECTVEGTSNPNLYWYRQAAGRGLQLLFYSVGIGQISSEVPQNLSASRPQDRQFILSSKKLLLSDSGFYLCAWSRGPTGVFGPGTRLTVT.

V and J are TRBV5-8 and TRBJ1-2; D gene ambiguous. The CDR3 covers 15 residues. Between the trimmed V and J ends, which lost 1 base and 0 bases, there was a span of 10 bases. CDR1 SGHTS and CDR2 YDEGEE come from the germline V gene. CDR3 in amino acids: CASSLMADPNYGYTF. CDR3 coding DNA: TGTGCCAGCAGCTTGATGGCAGACCCTAACTATGGCTACACCTTC.

This chain links TRBV7-3 with TRBJ2-3; the match to TRBD1 covers 7 bases. The ends lost 8 bases at V and 1 base at J; junction bases unmatched: 12. This CDR3 is built from 16 residues. Germline V CDR1 and CDR2: SGHTA, FQGTGA. The CDR3 reads CASGPGQLSGTDTQYF. For the CDR3, the DNA is TGTGCCAGCGGACCGGGACAGTTGTCTGGCACAGATACGCAGTATTTT.

The genes are TRBV19 and TRBJ2-2; either TRBD1 or TRBD2 may fit D (5 bases each). CDR3 length: 13 residues. V lost 8 bases and J 2 bases, leaving 9 bases between the germline ends. Germline V lookup: CDR1 LNHDA, CDR2 SQIVND (reference sequence). As DNA, the CDR3 is TGTGCCAGTCGGGACGGAAACACCGGGGAGCTGTTTTTT. Residues: CASRDGNTGELFF.

The chain uses TRBV18 and TRBJ1-3; D is ambiguous. Trimming pared 4 bases from V and 7 bases from J, leaving 17 bases between. The CDR3 sequence is 15 residues long. Germline CDR1 and CDR2: KGHSH and LQKENI. CDR3 amino acids: CASSQGTLSANTIYF. CDR3 in DNA: TGTGCCAGCTCACAAGGCACGCTCTCTGCGAACACCATATATTTT.

The rearrangement uses TRBV28 and TRBJ1-4; D is perhaps TRBD1 (6 bases). Trimming pared 8 bases from V and 2 bases from J, leaving 9 bases between. Per the germline V gene, CDR1 is MDHEN and CDR2 is SYDVKM. The CDR3 has 13 amino acids. The CDR3 nucleotides are TGTGCCAGCCAGACAGGTACTAATGAAAAACTGTTTTTT. Protein sequence: CASQTGTNEKLFF.

V is TRBV12-5 and J is TRBJ2-1; the match to TRBD2 covers 13 bases. The germline CDR1 and CDR2 sequences are LGHNT and FRNRAP. The CDR3 is 18 residues long. Unmatched junction bases numbered 4, after V lost 2 bases and J lost 0 bases. CDR3 loop: CASGLSRTSGSSYNEQFF. CDR3 bases: TGTGCTAGTGGTTTGTCAAGGACTAGCGGGAGCTCCTACAATGAGCAGTTCTTC.

J is TRBJ2-1 and V is TRBV7-2, with 9 nucleotides matching TRBD1. After removal of 1 base from V and 2 bases from J, the junction contained 3 bases not matched to a gene. CDR3 length: 16 residues. The germline V gene encodes CDR1 SGHTA and CDR2 FQGNSA. The CDR3 reads CASSLGGTGTYNEQFF. In DNA form, the CDR3 reads TGTGCCAGCAGCTTAGGTGGGACAGGGACCTACAATGAGCAGTTCTTC.

V gene TRBV25-1 combines with J gene TRBJ1-2, with TRBD1 matching over 9 bases. Per the germline V gene, CDR1 is MGHDK and CDR2 is SYGVNS. The J segment lost 4 bases and the V segment lost 3 bases, leaving 9 bases of the junction unmatched. This CDR3 is 16 amino acids long. The CDR3 sequence is CASSESGTGYSYGYTF. The DNA for the CDR3 is TGTGCCAGCAGTGAGTCCGGGACAGGGTATAGCTATGGCTACACCTTC.

This chain links TRBV19 with TRBJ1-1; D possibly corresponds to TRBD1 (5 bases). Germline V gives CDR1 LNHDA, CDR2 SQIVND (reference sequence). This CDR3 contains 14 residues. V gave up 6 bases and J gave up 6 bases, with 17 bases separating them. CDR3 bases: TGTGCCAGTAGCCAATCGACGGGGCCCCCTGAAGCTTTCTTT. Amino acid sequence: CASSQSTGPPEAFF.

This chain joins TRBV4-1 and TRBJ1-5; 7 bases match TRBD1. The CDR3 extends over 15 amino acids. CDR1 MGHRA and CDR2 YSYEKL come from the germline V gene. V was pared by 4 bases and J by 7 bases, with 10 bases of the junction left unmatched. The CDR3 loop reads CASSLVDRADQPQHF. In DNA form, the CDR3 reads TGCGCCAGCAGCCTGGTAGACAGGGCAGACCAGCCCCAGCATTTT.

The V gene is TRBV11-1, the J gene TRBJ2-1; 8 positions agree with TRBD2. In germline, CDR1 is SGHAT, CDR2 FQDESV (reference sequence). J was trimmed by 10 bases and V by 5 bases; bases with no gene match: 16. The CDR3 has 16 amino acids. The CDR3 coding sequence is TGTGCCAGCAGCCCCAGGGGAGCGGGAGTTATATGGGAGCAGTTCTTC. Protein product: CASSPRGAGVIWEQFF.

The chain uses TRBV4-2 and TRBJ1-6, with 7 bases that match TRBD1. This CDR3 region has 17 residues. The junction had 3 bases not matched to a gene; V was cut back by 1 base and J by 0 bases. Germline CDR1 LGHNA, CDR2 YNFKEQ. The CDR3 reads CASSQATGSSYNSPLHF. The CDR3 nucleotides are TGTGCCAGCAGCCAAGCGACAGGGAGCTCCTATAATTCACCCCTCCACTTT.

This clone was detected only once. The chain links TRBV28 to TRBJ1-2; 7 bases agree with TRBD1. CDR3 length: 15 amino acids. Germline CDR1 reads MDHEN; CDR2 reads SYDVKM. V shed 6 bases and J 7 bases; nucleotides not matched to a gene: 14. The CDR3 reads CASSRQGGGVSGYTF. Written as DNA, the CDR3 is TGTGCCAGCAGCCGACAGGGTGGTGGGGTTAGTGGCTACACCTTC.

V and J are TRBV28 and TRBJ1-1; a possible D gene is TRBD1 (5 bases). V was shortened by 7 bases and J by 1 base, with 13 bases between the two germline ends. The germline gives CDR1 MDHEN, CDR2 SYDVKM. This CDR3 has 14 amino acids. Here the CDR3 DNA reads TGTGCCAGCAATGGGGGTCGGGGGAACACTGAAGCTTTCTTT. Protein sequence: CASNGGRGNTEAFF.

J is TRBJ2-2 and V is TRBV11-3; D remains ambiguous. The V end lost 5 bases, the J end lost 1 base, and 5 bases lay between the germline ends. This CDR3 contains 13 residues. Germline V lookup: CDR1 SGHNT, CDR2 YENEEA. Here the CDR3 DNA reads TGTGCCAGCAGCACCCGGAACACCGGGGAGCTGTTTTTT. This encodes CASSTRNTGELFF.

This clone was seen just once. The rearrangement uses TRBV7-9 and TRBJ2-7, with D possibly being TRBD1 (5 bases). Germline V gene lookup returns CDR1 SEHNR and CDR2 FQNEAQ (reference sequence). Trimming took 3 bases from V and 0 from J, leaving 21 bases between them. The CDR3 is 18 residues long. CDR3: CASSLGSLGNQGSYEQYF. CDR3 DNA sequence: TGTGCCAGCAGCTTGGGCAGTCTCGGAAACCAGGGCTCCTACGAGCAGTACTTC. The variable domain in full, with the rest retrieved from reference TRBV7-9 and TRBJ2-7, is DTGVSQNPRHKITKRGQNVTFRCDPISEHNRLYWYRQTLGQGPEFLTYFQNEAQLEKSRLLSDRFSAERPKGSFSTLEIQRTEQGDSAMYLCASSLGSLGNQGSYEQYFGPGTRLTVT.

The rearrangement uses TRBV6-4 and TRBJ2-2, with a tentative D call TRBD1 (6 bases). V lost 3 bases to trimming and J lost 5 bases, with 10 bases between them. From germline, CDR1 is MRHNA and CDR2 SNTAGT. The CDR3 length is 14 residues. The CDR3 sequence is CASSEQGRTGELFF. CDR3 in DNA: TGTGCCAGCAGTGAGCAGGGGAGAACCGGGGAGCTGTTTTTT.

The rearrangement links TRBV2 to TRBJ2-1; 11 nucleotides agree with TRBD2. After removal of 3 bases from V and 3 bases from J, the junction contained 1 base not matched to a gene. CDR1 and CDR2 (germline): SNHLY, FYNNEI. The length of the CDR3 is 15 residues. CDR3 protein: CASSDGTSGYNEQFF. The DNA of the CDR3 is TGTGCCAGCAGTGACGGGACTAGCGGCTACAATGAGCAGTTCTTC.

This clone was counted a single time. V usage is TRBV19 and J usage is TRBJ2-1; the D gene is possibly TRBD2 (5 bases). With 5 bases removed from V and 4 bases from J, the gap between germline ends came to 24 bases. Germline CDR1 is LNHDA and CDR2 is SQIVND (reference sequence). The CDR3 totals 18 residues. The CDR3 DNA sequence: TGTGCCAGTAGTCCCGGCGGGTTAGCGCCGCATGCTTACAATGAGCAGTTCTTC. Its translation: CASSPGGLAPHAYNEQFF. The whole variable domain, remainder taken from reference TRBV19 and TRBJ2-1, is DGGITQSPKYLFRKEGQNVTLSCEQNLNHDAMYWYRQDPGQGLRLIYYSQIVNDFQKGDIAEGYSVSREKKESFPLTVTSAQKNPTAFYLCASSPGGLAPHAYNEQFFGPGTRLTVL.

V is TRBV5-1 and J is TRBJ2-2; the D is unclear. There are 14 residues in the CDR3. Deletions cut 3 bases from V and 4 bases from J, with 10 bases between. Germline V gene sequence: CDR1 SGHRS, CDR2 YFSETQ. The CDR3 DNA is TGCGCCAGCAGCTGGGCAGCACCCACCGGGGAGCTGTTTTTT. Protein: CASSWAAPTGELFF. Full variable domain (remainder filled in from reference TRBV5-1 and TRBJ2-2): KAGVTQTPRYLIKTRGQQVTLSCSPISGHRSVSWYQQTPGQGLQFLFEYFSETQRNKGNFPGRFSGRQFSNSRSEMNVSTLELGDSALYLCASSWAAPTGELFFGEGSRLTVL.

Points on this clone: The same CDR3 can be traced to other DNA sequences in this sample. The chain has TRBV5-1 and TRBJ1-1; D is unresolved. Germline assignment: CDR1 SGHRS and CDR2 YFSETQ. This CDR3 region has 13 residues. V lost 5 bases, J lost 2 bases, and 10 bases lay in between. The CDR3 DNA reads TGCGCCAGCAGGGAGGATCCAAACACTGAAGCTTTCTTT. Amino acid sequence: CASREDPNTEAFF.

The CDR3 DNA sequence: TGTGCCAGCAGCTTAGGTCAGGGTCCCCCCTACGAGCAGTACTTC. Translation gives CASSLGQGPPYEQYF. The genes are TRBV7-6 and TRBJ2-7; tentatively, D is TRBD1 (5 bases). V dropped 1 base and J dropped 2 bases, with 12 bases sitting between them. Germline loops: CDR1 SGHVS, CDR2 FNYEAQ. The CDR3 length is 15 residues. The full variable domain, completed using reference TRBV7-6 and TRBJ2-7, is GAGVSQSPRYKVTKRGQDVALRCDPISGHVSLYWYRQALGQGPEFLTYFNYEAQQDKSGLPNDRFSAERPEGSISTLTIQRTEQRDSAMYRCASSLGQGPPYEQYFGPGTRLTVT.